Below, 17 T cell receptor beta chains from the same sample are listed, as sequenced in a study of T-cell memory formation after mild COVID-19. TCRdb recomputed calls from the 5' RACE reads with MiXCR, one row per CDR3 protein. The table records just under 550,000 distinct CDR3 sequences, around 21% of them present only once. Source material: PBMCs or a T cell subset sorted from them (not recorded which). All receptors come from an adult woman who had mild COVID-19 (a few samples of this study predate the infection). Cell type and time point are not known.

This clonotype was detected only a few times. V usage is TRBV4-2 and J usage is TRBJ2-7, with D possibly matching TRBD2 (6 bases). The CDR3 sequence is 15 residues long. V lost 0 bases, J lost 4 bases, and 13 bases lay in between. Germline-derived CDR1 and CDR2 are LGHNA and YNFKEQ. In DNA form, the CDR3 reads TGTGCCAGCAGCCAAGAATTGGCAGGACTATACGAGCAGTACTTC. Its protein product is CASSQELAGLYEQYF.

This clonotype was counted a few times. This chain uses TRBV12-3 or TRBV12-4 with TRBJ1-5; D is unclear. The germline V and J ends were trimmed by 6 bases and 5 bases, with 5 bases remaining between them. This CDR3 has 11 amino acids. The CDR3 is CASSYHQPQHF. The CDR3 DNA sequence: TGTGCCAGCAGCTATCATCAGCCCCAGCATTTT.

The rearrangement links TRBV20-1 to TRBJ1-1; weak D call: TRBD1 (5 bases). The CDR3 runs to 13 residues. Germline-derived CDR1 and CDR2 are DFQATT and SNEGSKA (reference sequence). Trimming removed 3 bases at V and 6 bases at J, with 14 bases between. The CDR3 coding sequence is TGCAGTGCTAGTTGGGACGGCAACTCTGAAGCTTTCTTT. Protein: CSASWDGNSEAFF.

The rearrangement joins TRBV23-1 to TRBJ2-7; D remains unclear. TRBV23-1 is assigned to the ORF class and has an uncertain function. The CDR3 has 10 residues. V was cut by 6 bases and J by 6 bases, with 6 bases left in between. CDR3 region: CASRSAEQYF. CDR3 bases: TGCGCCAGCAGATCAGCCGAGCAGTACTTC.

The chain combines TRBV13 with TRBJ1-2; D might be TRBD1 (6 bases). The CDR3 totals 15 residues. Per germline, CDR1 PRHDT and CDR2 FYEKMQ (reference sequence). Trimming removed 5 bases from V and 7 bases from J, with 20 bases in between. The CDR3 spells CASSPTNGQRFGYTF. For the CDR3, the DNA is TGTGCCAGCAGCCCAACCAACGGACAGAGATTTGGCTACACCTTC.

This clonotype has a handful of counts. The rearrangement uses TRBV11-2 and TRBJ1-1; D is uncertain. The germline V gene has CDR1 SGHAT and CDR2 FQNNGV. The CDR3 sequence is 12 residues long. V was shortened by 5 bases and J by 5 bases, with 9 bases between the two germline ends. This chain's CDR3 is CASSTWRTEAFF. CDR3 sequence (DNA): TGTGCCAGCAGCACATGGAGGACTGAAGCTTTCTTT.

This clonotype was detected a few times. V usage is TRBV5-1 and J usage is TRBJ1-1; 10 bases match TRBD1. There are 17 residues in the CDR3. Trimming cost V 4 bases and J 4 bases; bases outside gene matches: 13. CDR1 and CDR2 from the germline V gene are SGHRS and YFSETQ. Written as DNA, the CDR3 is TGCGCCAGCAGCCGGATGACAGGGGGCGCGGTAGGCACTGAAGCTTTCTTT. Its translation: CASSRMTGGAVGTEAFF.

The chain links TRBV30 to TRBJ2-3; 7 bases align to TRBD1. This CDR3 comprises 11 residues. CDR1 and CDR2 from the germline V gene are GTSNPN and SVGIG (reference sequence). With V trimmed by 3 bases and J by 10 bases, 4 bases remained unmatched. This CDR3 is CAWRRQGSQYF. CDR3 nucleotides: TGTGCCTGGAGAAGACAGGGTTCGCAGTATTTT.

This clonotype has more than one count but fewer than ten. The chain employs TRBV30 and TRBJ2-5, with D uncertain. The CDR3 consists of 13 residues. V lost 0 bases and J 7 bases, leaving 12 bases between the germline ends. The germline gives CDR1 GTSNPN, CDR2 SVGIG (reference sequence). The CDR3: CAWSVLFVATQYF. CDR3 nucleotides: TGTGCCTGGAGTGTATTGTTTGTCGCGACCCAGTACTTC.

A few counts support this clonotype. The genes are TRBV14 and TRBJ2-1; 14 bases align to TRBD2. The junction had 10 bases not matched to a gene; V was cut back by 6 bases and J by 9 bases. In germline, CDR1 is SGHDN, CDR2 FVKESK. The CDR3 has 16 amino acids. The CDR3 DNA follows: TGTGCCAGCAGTCCCGGACTAGCGGGGGGAAAGGGTGAGCAGTTCTTC. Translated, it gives CASSPGLAGGKGEQFF.

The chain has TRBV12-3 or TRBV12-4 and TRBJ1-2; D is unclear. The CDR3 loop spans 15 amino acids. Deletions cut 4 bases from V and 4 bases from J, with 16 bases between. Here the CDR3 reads CASSSSRQVPYGYTF. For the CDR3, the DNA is TGTGCCAGCAGTTCCTCGAGACAAGTCCCCTATGGCTACACCTTC.

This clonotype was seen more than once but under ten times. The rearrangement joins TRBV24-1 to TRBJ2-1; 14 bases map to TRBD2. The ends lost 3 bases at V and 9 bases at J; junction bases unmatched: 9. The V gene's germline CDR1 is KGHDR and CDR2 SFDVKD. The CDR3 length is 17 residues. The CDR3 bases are TGTGCCACCAGTGATCCCGGGACTAGCGGGAGAAGGGGTGAGCAGTTCTTC. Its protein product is CATSDPGTSGRRGEQFF.

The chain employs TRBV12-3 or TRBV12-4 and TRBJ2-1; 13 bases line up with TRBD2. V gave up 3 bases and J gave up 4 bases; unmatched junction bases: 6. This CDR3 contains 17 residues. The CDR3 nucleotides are TGTGCCAGCAGTTTGAGTATGACTAGCGGGGGGTACAATGAGCAGTTCTTC. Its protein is CASSLSMTSGGYNEQFF.

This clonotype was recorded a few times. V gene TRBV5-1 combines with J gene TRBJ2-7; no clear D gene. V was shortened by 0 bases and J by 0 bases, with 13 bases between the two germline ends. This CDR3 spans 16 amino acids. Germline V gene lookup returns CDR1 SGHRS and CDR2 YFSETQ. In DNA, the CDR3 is TGCGCCAGCAGCTTGGGGTTTGGCGGTAGCTCCTACGAGCAGTACTTC. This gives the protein CASSLGFGGSSYEQYF.

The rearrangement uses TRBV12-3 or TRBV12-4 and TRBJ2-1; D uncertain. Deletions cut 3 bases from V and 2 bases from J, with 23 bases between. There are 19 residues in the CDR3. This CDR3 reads CASSFRPLITAGPYNEQFF. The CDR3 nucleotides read TGTGCCAGCAGTTTCCGACCCCTTATAACAGCTGGCCCCTACAATGAGCAGTTCTTC.

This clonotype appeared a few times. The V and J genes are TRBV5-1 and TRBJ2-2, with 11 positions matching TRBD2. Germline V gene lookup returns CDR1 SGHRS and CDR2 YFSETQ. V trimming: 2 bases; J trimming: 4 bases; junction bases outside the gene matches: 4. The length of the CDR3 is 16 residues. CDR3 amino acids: CASSFTSGGFTGELFF. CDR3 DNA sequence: TGCGCCAGCAGCTTTACTAGCGGGGGCTTCACCGGGGAGCTGTTTTTT.

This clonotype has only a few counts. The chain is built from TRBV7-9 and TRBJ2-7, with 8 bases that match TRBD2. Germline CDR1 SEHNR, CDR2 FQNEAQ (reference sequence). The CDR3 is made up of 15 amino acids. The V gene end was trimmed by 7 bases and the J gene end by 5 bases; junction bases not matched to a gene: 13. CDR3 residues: CASTRGWREADEQYF. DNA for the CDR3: TGTGCCAGCACTCGCGGATGGCGGGAGGCAGACGAGCAGTACTTC.